The 20 T cell receptor beta chains reported below all come from one sample, sequenced in a study of T cells in Graves' hyperthyroidism and ophthalmopathy. There were TCR beta CDR3 regions amplified from RNA transcripts. The TCR CDR3 was amplified in a first-round RT-PCR using the HTBI primer set. TCRdb ran MiXCR on the multiplex PCR reads and lists one entry per CDR3 protein. There are about 770,000 distinct CDR3 sequences in the sample; roughly 20% occur only once, and 16% lies in the top ten. The material sequenced was blood. These receptors originate from a woman between 45 and 60 years old with Graves' hyperthyroidism that later progressed to Graves' ophthalmopathy.

This clonotype has at least ten counts. This chain links TRBV6-1 with TRBJ2-7; 7 nucleotides agree with TRBD1. Per the germline V gene, CDR1 is MNHNS and CDR2 is SASEGT. J was trimmed by 3 bases and V by 4 bases; bases with no gene match: 9. This CDR3 spans 15 amino acids. The CDR3 DNA follows: TGTGCCAGCAGTGGACTATCCGGGACAGTCTACGAGCAGTACTTC. It specifies CASSGLSGTVYEQYF.

This clonotype was detected many times. This chain connects TRBV11-2 to TRBJ2-5; the D gene could be TRBD1 or TRBD2 (5 bases each). CDR1 is SGHAT, CDR2 FQNNGV, per germline. The CDR3 has 16 residues. V lost 2 bases to trimming and J lost 4 bases, with 17 bases between them. The CDR3 region is CASSLMVGTFVETQYF. CDR3 sequence (DNA): TGTGCCAGCAGCTTAATGGTTGGGACCTTTGTAGAGACCCAGTACTTC.

Worth noting for this clonotype: The junction does not match germline at one end; this may be a read error. V and J are TRBV20-1 and TRBJ1-5, with a weak D call TRBD1 (5 bases). The CDR3 runs to 15 residues. CDR1 is DFQATT, CDR2 SNEGSKA, per germline (reference sequence). CDR3 coding DNA: TGCAGTGCTCGAGACAGTTATCCAAGCAATCAGCCCCAGCATTTT. It specifies CSARDSYPSNQPQHF.

This clonotype came up a few times. The chain is built from TRBV15 and TRBJ2-7; 10 nucleotides line up with TRBD1. V lost 7 bases and J lost 1; bases outside the gene matches: 1. The CDR3 totals 13 residues. Per germline, CDR1 LNHNV and CDR2 YYDKDF (reference sequence). CDR3 protein: CATKDRGSYEQYF. The CDR3 DNA follows: TGTGCCACCAAGGACAGGGGGTCCTACGAGCAGTACTTC.

This clonotype was recorded at least ten times. The CDR3, as DNA: TGTGCCAGCAGCCAAGGGACTAGGTGGGGGGAGCTGTTTTTT. Translated, it gives CASSQGTRWGELFF. The rearrangement uses TRBV3-1 and TRBJ2-2; 7 bases line up with TRBD2. This CDR3 comprises 14 residues. V was clipped by 1 base and J by 8 bases; unmatched bases: 4. The germline gives CDR1 LGHDT, CDR2 YNNKEL (reference sequence).

This clonotype was counted many times. The chain employs TRBV2 and TRBJ1-1; TRBD1 is a possible D gene (5 bases). The germline V gene has CDR1 SNHLY and CDR2 FYNNEI. The V end was cut by 5 bases, the J end by 5 bases, with 15 bases between. The CDR3 has 14 residues. The chain's CDR3 is CASSLGGEGTEAFF. The CDR3 region has the DNA TGTGCCAGCAGTCTGGGAGGAGAGGGGACTGAAGCTTTCTTT.

This clonotype was seen at least ten times. The chain carries TRBV5-1 and TRBJ1-1, with 7 positions matching TRBD1. Trimming took 1 base from V and 7 from J; bases not matched to a gene: 7. The CDR3 is 14 amino acids. CDR1 is SGHRS and CDR2 is YFSETQ in the germline V gene. This chain's CDR3 is CASSLLGGGLEAFF. DNA for the CDR3: TGCGCCAGCAGCTTGCTAGGAGGGGGCCTTGAAGCTTTCTTT.

This clonotype has only a few counts. V gene TRBV20-1 combines with J gene TRBJ1-6, with a tentative D call TRBD1 (5 bases). This CDR3 spans 13 amino acids. Per the germline V gene, CDR1 is DFQATT and CDR2 is SNEGSKA (reference sequence). The V gene lost 3 bases and the J gene lost 10 bases, with 13 bases spanning the gap. This chain's CDR3 is CSARSGSISPLHF. CDR3 coding DNA: TGCAGTGCTAGGTCAGGGAGTATATCACCCCTCCACTTT.

Many counts were recorded for this clonotype. The rearrangement joins TRBV3-1 to TRBJ2-5, with 14 positions matching TRBD2. Germline V gives CDR1 LGHDT, CDR2 YNNKEL (reference sequence). The CDR3 covers 19 residues. V was pared by 3 bases and J by 0 bases, with 9 bases of the junction left unmatched. The CDR3 sequence: CASSQPPGLAGDYQETQYF. The CDR3 DNA reads as TGTGCCAGCAGCCAGCCTCCGGGACTAGCGGGGGACTACCAAGAGACCCAGTACTTC.

This rearrangement joins TRBV19 to TRBJ1-2; 7 bases are a match to TRBD1. V trimming: 1 base; J trimming: 7 bases; junction bases outside the gene matches: 3. CDR1 is LNHDA, CDR2 SQIVND, per germline (reference sequence). This CDR3 is built from 13 residues. The CDR3 sequence is CASSIGQGSGYTF. CDR3 DNA: TGTGCCAGTAGTATAGGACAGGGTAGTGGCTACACCTTC. Looking up the rest from reference TRBV19 and TRBJ1-2 gives the full variable domain: DGGITQSPKYLFRKEGQNVTLSCEQNLNHDAMYWYRQDPGQGLRLIYYSQIVNDFQKGDIAEGYSVSREKKESFPLTVTSAQKNPTAFYLCASSIGQGSGYTFGSGTRLTVV.

The chain links TRBV4-1 to TRBJ1-6, with 7 bases identical to TRBD1. The trim removed 6 bases at V and 6 bases at J, leaving 2 bases unmatched. CDR3 length: 13 amino acids. Germline values: CDR1 MGHRA, CDR2 YSYEKL. As DNA, the CDR3 is TGCGCCAGCAGGACAGGGTCTAATTCACCCCTCCACTTT. Residues: CASRTGSNSPLHF.

As to this clonotype: Its ends do not fully match the called genes, so a read error is possible. The genes are TRBV19 and TRBJ1-5; D not certain. The CDR3 consists of 16 residues. Per germline, CDR1 LNHDA and CDR2 SQIVND (reference sequence). The CDR3 here is CASSIRGLEGNQPQHF. The CDR3 nucleotides read TGTGCCAGTAGTATCCGTGGTCTTGAGGGCAATCAGCCCCAGCATTTC. Supplemented by reference TRBV19 and TRBJ1-5, the full variable domain reads DGGITQSPKYLFRKEGQNVTLSCEQNLNHDAMYWYRQDPGQGLRLIYYSQIVNDFQKGDIAEGYSVSREKKESFPLTVTSAQKNPTAFYLCASSIRGLEGNQPQHFGDGTRLSIL.

The chain joins TRBV5-1 to TRBJ2-4; 10 bases line up with TRBD1. From germline, CDR1 is SGHRS and CDR2 YFSETQ. The length of the CDR3 is 16 residues. Germline trimming cut 0 bases from V and 5 bases from J; bases unmatched to any gene: 5. The CDR3 nucleotides read TGCGCCAGCAGCTTGGGACAGGGGGCAATCCAAAACATTCAGTACTTC. It is translated as CASSLGQGAIQNIQYF.

V is TRBV5-1 and J is TRBJ2-3, with 7 bases lining up with TRBD1. CDR1 is SGHRS, CDR2 YFSETQ, per germline. The CDR3 totals 14 residues. J gave up 1 base and V 6 bases, and 5 bases lay outside the gene matches. The CDR3 DNA is TGCGCCAGCAAGACAGGGTCCCGCACAGATACGCAGTATTTT. This sequence encodes CASKTGSRTDTQYF.

This clonotype was counted many times. The chain has TRBV12-3 or TRBV12-4 and TRBJ2-6, with TRBD1 matching 7 bases. Trimming at V came to 7 bases and at J to 0 bases, leaving 9 bases not matched to a gene. The CDR3 sequence is 17 residues long. In DNA, the CDR3 is TGTGCCAGCAAGGGTGGGACAGCAGTCTCTGGGGCCAACGTCCTGACTTTC. Its protein is CASKGGTAVSGANVLTF.

This clonotype was seen at least ten times. V gene TRBV30 combines with J gene TRBJ2-2, with a tentative D call TRBD2 (5 bases). This CDR3 spans 13 amino acids. Germline lookup yields CDR1 GTSNPN and CDR2 SVGIG (reference sequence). V was trimmed by 4 bases and J by 4 bases, leaving 10 bases between them. The CDR3 spells CAWNEGLTGELFF. The CDR3 nucleotides are TGTGCCTGGAATGAGGGTCTCACCGGGGAGCTGTTTTTT.

This clonotype was seen more than once but under ten times. The J gene is TRBJ1-1, the V gene TRBV11-2, with 7 bases that match TRBD1. CDR3 size: 16 residues. Germline assignment: CDR1 SGHAT and CDR2 FQNNGV. V shed 7 bases and J 0 bases; nucleotides not matched to a gene: 11. The CDR3 nucleotides are TGTGCCAGCAAGTTTTGGGCAGGGGGTTTGAACACTGAAGCTTTCTTT. Protein product: CASKFWAGGLNTEAFF.

This clonotype was seen a handful of times. V is TRBV12-5 and J is TRBJ1-5; no reliable D call. Germline V gene sequence: CDR1 LGHNT, CDR2 FRNRAP. CDR3 length: 13 residues. Trimming shortened V by 5 bases and J by 3 bases, and 8 bases separated the two germline ends. The CDR3 region has the DNA TGTGCTAGTGGTCCACGAATCAATCAGCCCCAGCATTTT. It specifies CASGPRINQPQHF.

The V gene is TRBV20-1, the J gene TRBJ2-7; unclear D gene. Trimming removed 1 base at V and 0 bases at J, with 13 bases between. The CDR3 sequence is 15 residues long. Germline values: CDR1 DFQATT, CDR2 SNEGSKA (reference sequence). The chain's CDR3 is CSARGDKISSYEQYF. The CDR3 coding sequence is TGCAGTGCTAGAGGCGATAAAATCAGCTCCTACGAGCAGTACTTC.

The V call is TRBV27, the J call TRBJ1-2, with a possible D match to TRBD1 (5 bases). CDR1 and CDR2 (germline): MNHEY, SMNVEV (reference sequence). Trimming took off 7 bases at V and 5 bases at J, with 20 bases between the two ends. The CDR3 length is 15 residues. The CDR3 loop reads CASTLRGGFGYGYTF. Written as DNA, the CDR3 is TGTGCCAGCACCCTACGTGGGGGATTTGGGTATGGCTACACCTTC.